This is a list of T cell receptor beta chains from one sample in a study of cytomegalovirus exposure and HLA in healthy donors. Produced via immunoSEQ multiplex PCR; TCRdb's table is partial and in-frame only. Here the sample spans approximately 150,000 clones, around 73% being singletons. Sequenced sample: PBMCs. These TCRs come from a woman under 30 in good health and CMV-seronegative. Each CDR3 is given with its conserved first and last residue. D genes are given only for firm matches. The size field is filled for only some rows; it gives once, few, many or a size class.

j_call: TRBJ2-2; clone_size: .; d_call: TRBD2; v_call: TRBV7-2; cdr3_aa: CASSPERLAGGPNTGELFF; cdr3_nt: TGTGCCAGCAGCCCAGAGAGACTAGCGGGAGGGCCCAACACCGGGGAGCTGTTTTTT
j_call: TRBJ1-2; clone_size: .; d_call: .; v_call: TRBV19; cdr3_aa: CASTPDSYGYTF; cdr3_nt: TGTGCCAGTACCCCCGACAGTTATGGCTACACCTTC
j_call: TRBJ1-5; clone_size: .; d_call: TRBD1; v_call: TRBV28; cdr3_aa: CASRQGARNQPQHF; cdr3_nt: TGTGCCAGCAGACAGGGGGCTCGCAATCAGCCCCAGCATTTT
j_call: TRBJ2-3; clone_size: .; d_call: .; v_call: TRBV5-4; cdr3_aa: CASSWDSASTDTQYF; cdr3_nt: TGTGCCAGCAGCTGGGATAGCGCAAGCACAGATACGCAGTATTTT
j_call: TRBJ1-1; clone_size: .; d_call: .; v_call: TRBV9; cdr3_aa: CASSGGGLNTEAFF; cdr3_nt: TGTGCCAGCAGCGGGGGAGGGCTGAACACTGAAGCTTTCTTT
j_call: TRBJ2-1; clone_size: .; d_call: .; v_call: TRBV27; cdr3_aa: CASSQTRGGYEQFF; cdr3_nt: TGTGCCAGCAGCCAAACCCGGGGAGGTTATGAGCAGTTCTTC
j_call: TRBJ1-1; clone_size: .; d_call: .; v_call: TRBV7-2; cdr3_aa: CASSLMGSTEAFF; cdr3_nt: TGTGCCAGCAGCTTAATGGGCTCCACTGAAGCTTTCTTT
j_call: TRBJ2-3; clone_size: few; d_call: TRBD2; v_call: TRBV5-1; cdr3_aa: CASSTPTSGGDTDTQYF; cdr3_nt: TGCGCCAGCAGCACACCGACTAGCGGGGGGGACACAGATACGCAGTATTTT
j_call: TRBJ2-3; clone_size: .; d_call: TRBD1; v_call: TRBV6-5; cdr3_aa: CASSYRDRSNTDTQYF; cdr3_nt: TGTGCCAGCAGTTACCGGGACAGGTCCAACACAGATACGCAGTATTTT
j_call: TRBJ1-2; clone_size: .; d_call: .; v_call: TRBV11-2; cdr3_aa: CASSSLGGYRDGYTF; cdr3_nt: TGTGCCAGCAGCTCCCTGGGGGGGTACAGGGATGGCTACACCTTC
j_call: TRBJ2-3; clone_size: .; d_call: TRBD1; v_call: TRBV6-1; cdr3_aa: CASRGQGEDTQYF; cdr3_nt: TGTGCCAGCAGGGGACAGGGGGAGGATACGCAGTATTTT
j_call: TRBJ2-5; clone_size: .; d_call: TRBD2; v_call: TRBV7-9; cdr3_aa: CASSLVAGFQETQYF; cdr3_nt: TGTGCCAGCAGCTTAGTAGCGGGGTTTCAAGAGACCCAGTACTTC
j_call: TRBJ1-5; clone_size: few; d_call: .; v_call: TRBV5-1; cdr3_aa: CASSSPYRAQEDNQPQHF; cdr3_nt: TGCGCCAGCAGCTCGCCCTACAGGGCCCAGGAGGACAATCAGCCCCAGCATTTT
j_call: TRBJ2-3; clone_size: .; d_call: TRBD2; v_call: TRBV10-3; cdr3_aa: CAISGGREGTDTQYF; cdr3_nt: TGTGCCATCAGTGGCGGGCGGGAGGGGACAGATACGCAGTATTTT
j_call: TRBJ2-5; clone_size: .; d_call: TRBD1; v_call: TRBV7-2; cdr3_aa: CASSRQWDRRQETQYF; cdr3_nt: TGTGCCAGCAGTCGCCAATGGGACAGGAGACAAGAGACCCAGTACTTC
j_call: TRBJ2-1; clone_size: .; d_call: TRBD2; v_call: TRBV5-1; cdr3_aa: CASSLTSGGYNEQFF; cdr3_nt: TGCGCCAGCAGCCTGACTAGCGGGGGCTACAATGAGCAGTTCTTC
j_call: TRBJ2-2; clone_size: .; d_call: .; v_call: TRBV10-3; cdr3_aa: CAISDVGLTGELFF; cdr3_nt: TGTGCCATCAGTGATGTGGGGCTCACCGGGGAGCTGTTTTTT
j_call: TRBJ1-1; clone_size: once; d_call: .; v_call: TRBV6-1; cdr3_aa: CASSEGRGTLNTEAFF; cdr3_nt: TGTGCCAGCAGTGAAGGTCGGGGGACCCTGAACACTGAAGCTTTCTTT
j_call: TRBJ2-5; clone_size: .; d_call: .; v_call: TRBV5-1; cdr3_aa: CASSLAPTRDKTQYF; cdr3_nt: TGCGCCAGCAGCTTGGCCCCGACTAGGGATAAGACCCAGTACTTC
j_call: TRBJ2-7; clone_size: .; d_call: .; v_call: TRBV25-1; cdr3_aa: CASSYLYEQYF; cdr3_nt: TGTGCCAGCAGTTACTTATACGAGCAGTACTTC
j_call: TRBJ1-1; clone_size: .; d_call: .; v_call: TRBV19; cdr3_aa: CASSISSYTEAFF; cdr3_nt: TGTGCCAGTAGTATTTCCAGTTACACTGAAGCTTTCTTT
j_call: TRBJ2-2; clone_size: .; d_call: .; v_call: TRBV7-2; cdr3_aa: CASSSRRDRNTGELFF; cdr3_nt: TGTGCCAGCAGCTCCAGGAGGGACAGGAACACCGGGGAGCTGTTTTTT
j_call: TRBJ1-1; clone_size: .; d_call: TRBD1; v_call: TRBV6-6; cdr3_aa: CASSFTGGFITEAFF; cdr3_nt: TGTGCCAGCAGTTTTACAGGGGGCTTTATCACTGAAGCTTTCTTT
j_call: TRBJ2-1; clone_size: once; d_call: TRBD2; v_call: TRBV13; cdr3_aa: CASSFGGNEQFF; cdr3_nt: TGTGCCAGCAGCTTCGGGGGGAATGAGCAGTTCTTC
j_call: TRBJ2-7; clone_size: few; d_call: TRBD1; v_call: TRBV18; cdr3_aa: CASSPGTDSYEQYF; cdr3_nt: TGTGCCAGCTCACCCGGGACAGACTCCTACGAGCAGTACTTC
j_call: TRBJ2-5; clone_size: .; d_call: TRBD1; v_call: TRBV27; cdr3_aa: CASRTYLRDRGGETQYF; cdr3_nt: TGTGCCAGCAGAACATACCTCCGGGACAGGGGTGGAGAGACCCAGTACTTC
j_call: TRBJ1-1; clone_size: .; d_call: TRBD1; v_call: TRBV10-3; cdr3_aa: CAISERLQGAGLTEAFF; cdr3_nt: TGTGCCATCAGTGAGCGCCTACAGGGGGCAGGTCTCACTGAAGCTTTCTTT
j_call: TRBJ2-5; clone_size: .; d_call: TRBD2; v_call: TRBV9; cdr3_aa: CASSRGDGETQYF; cdr3_nt: TGTGCCAGCAGCCGGGGGGATGGGGAGACCCAGTACTTC
j_call: TRBJ2-1; clone_size: .; d_call: TRBD1; v_call: TRBV18; cdr3_aa: CASSLTGLRLNEQFF; cdr3_nt: TGTGCCAGCTCACTGACAGGGCTGAGGTTAAATGAGCAGTTCTTC
j_call: TRBJ2-1; clone_size: .; d_call: .; v_call: TRBV18; cdr3_aa: CASSPADNEQFF; cdr3_nt: TGTGCCAGCTCACCGGCTGACAATGAGCAGTTCTTC
j_call: TRBJ2-7; clone_size: .; d_call: TRBD1; v_call: TRBV5-1; cdr3_aa: CASSPGQGAYEQYF; cdr3_nt: TGCGCCAGCAGCCCCGGACAGGGGGCGTACGAGCAGTACTTC
j_call: TRBJ2-3; clone_size: .; d_call: TRBD1; v_call: TRBV11-3; cdr3_aa: CASSPQPGQSTDTQYF; cdr3_nt: TGTGCCAGCAGCCCCCAACCGGGACAGAGCACAGATACGCAGTATTTT
j_call: TRBJ2-7; clone_size: .; d_call: .; v_call: TRBV7-9; cdr3_aa: CASSRVPAYEQYF; cdr3_nt: TGTGCCAGCAGCCGGGTCCCAGCCTACGAGCAGTACTTC
j_call: TRBJ1-5; clone_size: .; d_call: .; v_call: TRBV7-7; cdr3_aa: CASSLSGYNQPQHF; cdr3_nt: TGTGCCAGCAGCTTATCAGGGTACAATCAGCCCCAGCATTTT
j_call: TRBJ1-2; clone_size: few; d_call: .; v_call: TRBV28; cdr3_aa: CASSFGADYLIGGYTF; cdr3_nt: TGTGCCAGCAGTTTCGGCGCCGACTACCTTATCGGTGGCTACACCTTC
j_call: TRBJ2-5; clone_size: .; d_call: TRBD2; v_call: TRBV6-5; cdr3_aa: CASQGLAKQETQYF; cdr3_nt: TGTGCCAGCCAAGGACTAGCGAAGCAAGAGACCCAGTACTTC
j_call: TRBJ2-7; clone_size: .; d_call: .; v_call: TRBV7-6; cdr3_aa: CASSSRLGTIVYEQYF; cdr3_nt: TGTGCCAGCAGCTCGAGGCTCGGGACAATCGTCTACGAGCAGTACTTC
j_call: TRBJ1-5; clone_size: .; d_call: TRBD1; v_call: TRBV19; cdr3_aa: CASRGGQGLNQPQHF; cdr3_nt: TGTGCCAGTAGGGGGGGACAGGGACTCAATCAGCCCCAGCATTTT
j_call: TRBJ1-2; clone_size: .; d_call: .; v_call: TRBV7-4; cdr3_aa: CASSLMLDPGFYGYTF; cdr3_nt: TGTGCCAGCAGCTTAATGCTGGACCCGGGGTTCTATGGCTACACCTTC
j_call: TRBJ2-7; clone_size: once; d_call: TRBD2; v_call: TRBV13; cdr3_aa: CASSPEGGLAAYEQYF; cdr3_nt: TGTGCCAGCAGCCCCGAGGGGGGACTAGCGGCTTACGAGCAGTACTTC
j_call: TRBJ1-2; clone_size: .; d_call: TRBD1; v_call: TRBV6-5; cdr3_aa: CASSYADRGNGYTF; cdr3_nt: TGTGCCAGCAGTTACGCGGACAGGGGGAATGGCTACACCTTC
j_call: TRBJ1-4; clone_size: .; d_call: .; v_call: TRBV19; cdr3_aa: CASSEQVEGEKLFF; cdr3_nt: TGTGCCAGTAGTGAACAGGTGGAAGGAGAAAAACTGTTTTTT
j_call: TRBJ2-5; clone_size: .; d_call: TRBD2; v_call: TRBV28; cdr3_aa: CASSSISGGHKETQYF; cdr3_nt: TGTGCCAGCAGTTCGATTAGCGGGGGGCATAAAGAGACCCAGTACTTC
j_call: TRBJ2-3; clone_size: .; d_call: .; v_call: TRBV5-1; cdr3_aa: CASSGGDFQDTQYF; cdr3_nt: TGCGCCAGCAGCGGCGGGGATTTCCAAGATACGCAGTATTTT
j_call: TRBJ2-1; clone_size: .; d_call: TRBD1; v_call: TRBV6-4; cdr3_aa: CASSDRGTGLYNEQFF; cdr3_nt: TGTGCCAGCAGTGACAGGGGGACAGGGTTATACAATGAGCAGTTCTTC
j_call: TRBJ2-5; clone_size: .; d_call: TRBD2; v_call: TRBV5-1; cdr3_aa: CASSTAGQETQYF; cdr3_nt: TGCGCCAGCAGTACAGCGGGGCAAGAGACCCAGTACTTC
j_call: TRBJ1-2; clone_size: .; d_call: TRBD1; v_call: TRBV28; cdr3_aa: CASSPLGTGYGYTF; cdr3_nt: TGTGCCAGCAGCCCATTGGGGACAGGGTATGGCTACACCTTC
j_call: TRBJ1-3; clone_size: few; d_call: TRBD1; v_call: TRBV4-2; cdr3_aa: CASSQDVLSGGQGNTIYF; cdr3_nt: TGTGCCAGCAGCCAAGATGTCCTCAGCGGGGGACAGGGAAACACCATATATTTT